Following are 27 T cell receptor beta chains from one sample sequenced in a study of blood T cell repertoires in COVID-19. This table comes from immunoSEQ multiplex PCR, and its TCRdb copy is limited to in-frame clones, with some not included. The sample consists of 300,000 to 500,000 clones, approximately 88% of them appearing once. The sample taken for sequencing was PBMCs or T cells enriched from blood (not recorded which). These receptors came from a middle-aged woman with acute COVID-19.

The CDR3 region has the DNA TGTGCCAGCAGCTTAGGCAGGGGGGTCTCCTACGAGCAGTACTTC. Translated: CASSLGRGVSYEQYF. This chain links TRBV7-8 with TRBJ2-7; D may be TRBD1 (7 bases). V was clipped by 1 base and J by 0 bases, with 10 bases between them. In germline, CDR1 is SGHVS, CDR2 FQNEAQ. The CDR3 has 15 amino acids.

The chain couples TRBV2 to TRBJ2-5; TRBD2 aligns across 11 bases. This CDR3 comprises 15 residues. Germline CDR1 SNHLY, CDR2 FYNNEI. V shed 6 bases and J 5 bases; nucleotides not matched to a gene: 8. The CDR3, as DNA: TGTGCCAGCAGCATTAGCGGGGGGGCCTGGGAGACCCAGTACTTC. As protein: CASSISGGAWETQYF.

The CDR3 is CASSLTPGQGFGYTF. The CDR3 DNA follows: TGCGCCAGCAGCTTAACCCCGGGACAGGGCTTCGGCTACACCTTC. The chain combines TRBV5-1 with TRBJ1-2, with 9 bases matching TRBD1. The ends lost 2 bases at V and 8 bases at J; junction bases unmatched: 10. The V gene's germline CDR1 is SGHRS and CDR2 YFSETQ. The CDR3 consists of 15 residues.

V and J are TRBV10-3 and TRBJ2-1; 8 positions match TRBD1. Germline V gene sequence: CDR1 ENHRY, CDR2 SYGVKD. V lost 4 bases to trimming and J lost 7 bases; unmatched junction nucleotides: 15. The CDR3 runs to 17 residues. The CDR3 DNA reads as TGTGCCATCAGTGGGTCTTACAGGGGGGCCTCTAGGAATGAGCAGTTCTTC. It yields the protein CAISGSYRGASRNEQFF.

About this clone itself: Within the sample, other DNA sequences also encode this same CDR3. The rearrangement joins TRBV7-9 to TRBJ2-2, with D unclear. With 3 bases removed from V and 8 bases from J, the gap between germline ends came to 7 bases. CDR1 SEHNR and CDR2 FQNEAQ come from the germline V gene (reference sequence). This CDR3 region has 12 residues. The CDR3, as DNA: TGTGCCAGCAGCTTGGGCCCAGGGGAGCTGTTTTTT. Encoded protein: CASSLGPGELFF.

The chain couples TRBV2 to TRBJ2-5, with 8 bases fitting TRBD2. Germline CDR1 is SNHLY and CDR2 is FYNNEI. V was clipped by 8 bases and J by 7 bases; unmatched bases: 12. The CDR3 is 14 amino acids. The DNA for the CDR3 is TGTGCCAGCGTGTTTTGGACTAGCTCTGCGACCCAGTACTTC. It encodes CASVFWTSSATQYF.

CDR3 residues: CASSPPQTYEQYF. The CDR3 nucleotides read TGTGCCAGCTCACCACCCCAGACCTACGAGCAGTACTTC. V gene TRBV18 combines with J gene TRBJ2-7; D is unclear. The CDR3 spans 13 residues. V was cut by 0 bases and J by 2 bases, with 5 bases left in between. Germline CDR1 is KGHSH and CDR2 is LQKENI.

This chain joins TRBV7-8 and TRBJ2-5, with D maybe TRBD1 (5 bases). V lost 1 base and J 2 bases, leaving 8 bases between the germline ends. The CDR3 is made up of 14 amino acids. In germline, CDR1 is SGHVS, CDR2 FQNEAQ. CDR3 in DNA: TGTGCCAGCAGCTTAGGATCAGGGCAAGAGACCCAGTACTTC. It specifies CASSLGSGQETQYF. The full variable domain, with the rest looked up from reference TRBV7-8 and TRBJ2-5, is GAGVSQSPRYKVAKRGQDVALRCDPISGHVSLFWYQQALGQGPEFLTYFQNEAQLDKSGLPSDRFFAERPEGSVSTLKIQRTQQEDSAVYLCASSLGSGQETQYFGPGTRLLVL.

V gene TRBV11-2 combines with J gene TRBJ1-4; possible D gene TRBD1, 6 bases. V was cut by 5 bases and J by 8 bases, with 18 bases left in between. CDR1 and CDR2 (germline): SGHAT, FQNNGV. The CDR3 is made up of 15 amino acids. CDR3 sequence (DNA): TGTGCCAGCAGCAATTTCCCGGGGGGCGCGGAAAAACTGTTTTTT. Protein: CASSNFPGGAEKLFF. Combining the CDR3 with reference TRBV11-2 and TRBJ1-4 gives the whole variable domain EAGVAQSPRYKIIEKRQSVAFWCNPISGHATLYWYQQILGQGPKLLIQFQNNGVVDDSQLPKDRFSAERLKGVDSTLKIQPAKLEDSAVYLCASSNFPGGAEKLFFGSGTQLSVL.

J is TRBJ1-2 and V is TRBV6-5; 8 positions agree with TRBD1. Per the germline V gene, CDR1 is MNHEY and CDR2 is SVGAGI. The CDR3 has 13 residues. The V gene end was trimmed by 6 bases and the J gene end by 7 bases; junction bases not matched to a gene: 7. CDR3 sequence: CASRHQGAGGYTF. The DNA of the CDR3 is TGTGCCAGCAGACATCAGGGGGCCGGTGGCTACACCTTC.

This chain's CDR3 is CASSGTGYGYTF. Here the CDR3 DNA reads TGTGCCAGCAGCGGAACAGGGTATGGCTACACCTTC. J is TRBJ1-2 and V is TRBV9, with D possibly being TRBD1 (6 bases). CDR1 SGDLS and CDR2 YYNGEE come from the germline V gene. The CDR3 covers 12 residues. V lost 3 bases, J lost 5 bases, and 8 bases lay in between.

Only a few counts were recorded for this clone. This chain links TRBV13 with TRBJ2-1; 9 bases align to TRBD1. Germline trimming cut 3 bases from V and 4 bases from J; bases unmatched to any gene: 7. The CDR3 length is 16 residues. Per germline, CDR1 PRHDT and CDR2 FYEKMQ (reference sequence). The CDR3 loop is CASSLGTGLIYNEQFF. The CDR3, as DNA: TGTGCCAGCAGCTTGGGGACAGGGCTAATATACAATGAGCAGTTCTTC. Looking up the rest from reference TRBV13 and TRBJ2-1 gives the full variable domain: AAGVIQSPRHLIKEKRETATLKCYPIPRHDTVYWYQQGPGQDPQFLISFYEKMQSDKGSIPDRFSAQQFSDYHSELNMSSLELGDSALYFCASSLGTGLIYNEQFFGPGTRLTVL.

This clone was recorded only once. J is TRBJ2-2 and V is TRBV11-2; D is perhaps TRBD1 (6 bases). The ends were cut back, 0 bases at V and 7 bases at J, with 15 bases in the middle. CDR3 length: 16 amino acids. Germline loops: CDR1 SGHAT, CDR2 FQNNGV. CDR3 sequence: CASSLEGAGDGGELFF. DNA for the CDR3: TGTGCCAGCAGCTTAGAAGGGGCAGGGGATGGCGGGGAGCTGTTTTTT.

The CDR3 sequence is CASSQGGYRENIQYF. The CDR3 DNA is TGTGCCAGCAGCCAAGGAGGTTACCGGGAAAACATTCAGTACTTC. V gene TRBV3-1 (or the pseudogene TRBV3-2) combines with J gene TRBJ2-4; the D is unclear. Germline CDR1 is LGHDT and CDR2 is YNNKEL (reference sequence). V lost 1 base and J 5 bases, leaving 12 bases between the germline ends. The CDR3 consists of 15 residues.

This sequence joins TRBV9 and TRBJ2-5; 10 nucleotides agree with TRBD1. Germline V CDR1 and CDR2: SGDLS, YYNGEE. V was clipped by 3 bases and J by 6 bases; unmatched bases: 5. This CDR3 region has 14 residues. Here the CDR3 reads CASSAGQGWKTQYF. The CDR3 DNA sequence: TGTGCCAGCAGCGCGGGACAGGGGTGGAAGACCCAGTACTTC.

The rearrangement links TRBV3-1 (or the pseudogene TRBV3-2) to TRBJ1-3; possibly TRBD1 for D (5 bases). Between the trimmed V and J ends, which lost 7 bases and 3 bases, there was a span of 13 bases. This CDR3 is built from 14 residues. Germline values: CDR1 LGHDT, CDR2 YNNKEL (reference sequence). The CDR3 DNA reads as TGTGCCAGCACCCTTGACAGACTTGGAAACACCATATATTTT. Translating gives CASTLDRLGNTIYF.

The chain carries TRBV6-5 and TRBJ1-2; TRBD1 is a possible D gene (5 bases). The CDR3 contains 15 residues. Germline assignment: CDR1 MNHEY and CDR2 SVGAGI. Trimming left V 0 bases short and J 5 bases short, with 13 bases between. The CDR3 DNA is TGTGCCAGCAGTTACTCGATACAGGCCGCTTATGGCTACACCTTC. Translation gives CASSYSIQAAYGYTF.

The rearrangement uses TRBV7-2 and TRBJ2-2; TRBD1 agrees at 7 bases. Germline CDR1 reads SGHTA; CDR2 reads FQGNSA. This CDR3 region has 15 residues. Germline trimming cut 5 bases from V and 1 base from J; bases unmatched to any gene: 4. CDR3 in amino acids: CASSPTGLNTGELFF. CDR3 DNA: TGTGCCAGCAGCCCGACAGGGTTGAACACCGGGGAGCTGTTTTTT.

The rearrangement links TRBV7-9 to TRBJ1-5; TRBD1 matches at 8 bases. Germline assignment: CDR1 SEHNR and CDR2 FQNEAQ (reference sequence). This CDR3 has 17 residues. Germline trimming cut 4 bases from V and 4 bases from J; bases unmatched to any gene: 12. The chain's CDR3 is CASSSTGERALNQPQHF. CDR3 coding DNA: TGTGCCAGCAGCTCGACAGGGGAAAGGGCCCTAAATCAGCCCCAGCATTTT.

The rearrangement links TRBV6-6 to TRBJ1-1, with 7 bases lining up with TRBD1. The V gene's germline CDR1 is MNHNY and CDR2 SVGAGI (reference sequence). Trimming at V came to 4 bases and at J to 5 bases, leaving 7 bases not matched to a gene. This CDR3 has 14 residues. The CDR3 nucleotides read TGTGCCAGCAGTTCTGACAGGGTACGGACTGAAGCTTTCTTT. Translation gives CASSSDRVRTEAFF.

This chain joins TRBV5-1 and TRBJ1-3; D remains ambiguous. V was cut by 5 bases and J by 10 bases, with 16 bases left in between. The CDR3 is 13 residues long. Germline V gene data show CDR1 as SGHRS and CDR2 as YFSETQ. The CDR3 is CASSNAGSGTIYF. DNA for the CDR3: TGCGCCAGCAGTAACGCCGGGTCGGGGACCATATATTTT.

This sequence joins TRBV19 and TRBJ2-7; 7 bases are a match to TRBD2. The CDR3 loop spans 14 amino acids. Germline CDR1 LNHDA, CDR2 SQIVND (reference sequence). V was pared by 3 bases and J by 2 bases, with 4 bases of the junction left unmatched. The CDR3 nucleotides read TGTGCCAGTAGTATTAAGCGGGATCCCTACGAGCAGTACTTC. It codes for CASSIKRDPYEQYF.

The CDR3 nucleotides are TGTGCCAGTAGAGAAACGGGACAGGGTTCGCAGGAGCAGTTCTTC. As protein: CASRETGQGSQEQFF. The J gene is TRBJ2-1, the V gene TRBV19; 9 bases align to TRBD1. The CDR3 runs to 15 residues. Losses at the gene ends were 6 bases for V and 10 bases for J; bases not matched to a gene: 13. Germline CDR1 is LNHDA and CDR2 is SQIVND (reference sequence).

The CDR3 DNA follows: TGTGCCAGCACTGGCGGAGGTTTGAATTCACCCCTCCACTTT. As protein: CASTGGGLNSPLHF. The chain recombines TRBV7-8 with TRBJ1-6, with D hard to call. Germline CDR1 reads SGHVS; CDR2 reads FQNEAQ. The V end lost 7 bases, the J end lost 7 bases, and 14 bases lay between the germline ends. The CDR3 sequence is 14 residues long.

This clone showed up just once. The V gene is TRBV11-2, the J gene TRBJ2-7, with TRBD1 identical over 7 bases. V dropped 9 bases and J dropped 3; count of bases not matched to a gene: 8. The germline V gene has CDR1 SGHAT and CDR2 FQNNGV. This CDR3 spans 13 amino acids. DNA of the CDR3: TGTGCCAGTAAATCCGGGACAGTCTACGAGCAGTACTTC. Translation: CASKSGTVYEQYF.

This clone was detected once. Other nucleotide sequences from this sample produce the same CDR3. The chain combines TRBV6-5 with TRBJ2-7, with D possibly being TRBD1 (6 bases). The length of the CDR3 is 14 residues. Germline CDR1 MNHEY, CDR2 SVGAGI. V lost 2 bases to trimming and J lost 4 bases, with 12 bases between them. The CDR3 spells CASSYLGQGYEQYF. In DNA, the CDR3 is TGTGCCAGCAGTTACCTTGGGCAGGGGTACGAGCAGTACTTC.

CDR3 residues: CAIRDSRTGDSYEQYF. DNA for the CDR3: TGTGCCATCAGAGACAGCCGGACAGGGGACTCCTACGAGCAGTACTTC. The V and J genes are TRBV10-3 and TRBJ2-7; 9 positions agree with TRBD1. CDR3 size: 16 residues. From germline, CDR1 is ENHRY and CDR2 SYGVKD. The V segment lost 6 bases and the J segment 0 bases; nucleotides outside the gene matches: 9.